This TCR beta chain was recorded in a study of monozygotic twins with inflammatory bowel disease. Each CDR3 protein gets one entry in TCRdb, which reprocessed the 5' RACE reads and gives no DNA. This sample's clone table lists approximately 400,000 distinct CDR3 sequences. Germline values: CDR1 LGHDT, CDR2 YNNKEL (reference sequence). This CDR3 region has 13 residues. The chain couples TRBV3-1 to TRBJ1-2. Input material: blood. The clonotype originates from a human donor with ulcerative colitis or Crohn's disease, or a healthy co-twin of an affected twin (not recorded which). The CDR3 protein is CASSQVRVFGYTF.